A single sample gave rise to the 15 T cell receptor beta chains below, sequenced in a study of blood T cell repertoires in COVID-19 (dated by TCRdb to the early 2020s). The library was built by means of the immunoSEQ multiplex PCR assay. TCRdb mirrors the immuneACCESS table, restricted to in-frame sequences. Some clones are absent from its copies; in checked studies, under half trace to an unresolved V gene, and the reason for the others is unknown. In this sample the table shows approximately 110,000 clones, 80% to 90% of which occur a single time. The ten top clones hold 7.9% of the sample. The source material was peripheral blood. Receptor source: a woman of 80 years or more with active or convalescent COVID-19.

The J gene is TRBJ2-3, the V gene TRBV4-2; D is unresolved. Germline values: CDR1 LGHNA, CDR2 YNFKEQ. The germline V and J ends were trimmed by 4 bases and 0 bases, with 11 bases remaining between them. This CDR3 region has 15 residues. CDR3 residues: CASSRPGGSTDTQYF. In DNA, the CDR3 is TGTGCCAGCAGCCGACCCGGCGGTAGCACAGATACGCAGTATTTT.

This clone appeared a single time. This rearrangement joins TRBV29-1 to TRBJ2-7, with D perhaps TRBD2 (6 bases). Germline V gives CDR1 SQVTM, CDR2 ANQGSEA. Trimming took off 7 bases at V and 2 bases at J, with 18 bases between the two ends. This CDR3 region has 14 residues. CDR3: CSAEGVSGAYEQYF. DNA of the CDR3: TGCAGCGCCGAGGGCGTTAGCGGAGCCTACGAGCAGTACTTC.

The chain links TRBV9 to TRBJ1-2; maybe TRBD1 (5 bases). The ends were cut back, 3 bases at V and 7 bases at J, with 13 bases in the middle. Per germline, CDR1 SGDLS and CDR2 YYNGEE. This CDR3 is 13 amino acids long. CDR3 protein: CASSGGLTRGYTF. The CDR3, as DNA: TGTGCCAGCAGCGGGGGACTTACACGTGGCTACACCTTC.

The CDR3 region is CASSPVTGGDLGEKLFF. In DNA form, the CDR3 reads TGTGCCAGCAGTCCCGTGACAGGGGGCGACTTGGGGGAAAAACTGTTTTTT. The rearrangement links TRBV28 to TRBJ1-4; 10 positions match TRBD1. V lost 5 bases, J lost 8 bases, and 14 bases stayed unmatched. The germline V gene encodes CDR1 MDHEN and CDR2 SYDVKM. The CDR3 spans 17 residues.

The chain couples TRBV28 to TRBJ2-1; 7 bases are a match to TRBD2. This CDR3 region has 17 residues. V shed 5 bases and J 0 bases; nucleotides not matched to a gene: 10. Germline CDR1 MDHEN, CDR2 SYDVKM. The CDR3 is CASSPSGTIPSYNEQFF. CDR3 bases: TGTGCCAGCAGTCCATCCGGGACTATACCCTCCTACAATGAGCAGTTCTTC.

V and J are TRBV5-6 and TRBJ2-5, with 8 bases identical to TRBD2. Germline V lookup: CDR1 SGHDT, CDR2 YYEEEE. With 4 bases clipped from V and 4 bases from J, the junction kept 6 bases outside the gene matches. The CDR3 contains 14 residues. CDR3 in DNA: TGTGCCAGCAGCACCGGGAGGGGGGGAGAGACCCAGTACTTC. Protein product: CASSTGRGGETQYF.

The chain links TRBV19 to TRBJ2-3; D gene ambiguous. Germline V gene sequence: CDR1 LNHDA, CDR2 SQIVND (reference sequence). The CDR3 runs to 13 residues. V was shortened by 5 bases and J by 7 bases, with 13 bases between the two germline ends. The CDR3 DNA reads TGTGCCAGTAGTCCAACGAACACCCATACGCAGTATTTT. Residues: CASSPTNTHTQYF.

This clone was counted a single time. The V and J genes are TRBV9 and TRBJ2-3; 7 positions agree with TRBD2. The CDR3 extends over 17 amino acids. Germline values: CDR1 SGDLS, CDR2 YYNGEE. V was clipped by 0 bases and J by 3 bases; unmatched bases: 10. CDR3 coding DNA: TGTGCCAGCAGCGTAGAGGCGGGAGTTTTGCGGACAGATACGCAGTATTTT. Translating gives CASSVEAGVLRTDTQYF.

The CDR3 sequence: CASRRGTASTGELFF. The CDR3 coding sequence is TGTGCCAGTAGGAGAGGGACAGCGAGCACCGGGGAGCTGTTTTTT. J is TRBJ2-2 and V is TRBV19; 7 bases match TRBD1. V gave up 6 bases and J gave up 4 bases; unmatched junction bases: 8. The CDR3 consists of 15 residues. Germline V gene sequence: CDR1 LNHDA, CDR2 SQIVND (reference sequence).

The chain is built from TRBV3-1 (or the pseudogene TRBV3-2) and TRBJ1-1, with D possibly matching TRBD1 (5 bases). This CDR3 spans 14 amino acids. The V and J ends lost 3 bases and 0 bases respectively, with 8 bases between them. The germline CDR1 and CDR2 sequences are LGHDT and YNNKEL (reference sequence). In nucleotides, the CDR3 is TGTGCCAGCAGCCACAGACAGATGAACACTGAAGCTTTCTTT. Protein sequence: CASSHRQMNTEAFF.

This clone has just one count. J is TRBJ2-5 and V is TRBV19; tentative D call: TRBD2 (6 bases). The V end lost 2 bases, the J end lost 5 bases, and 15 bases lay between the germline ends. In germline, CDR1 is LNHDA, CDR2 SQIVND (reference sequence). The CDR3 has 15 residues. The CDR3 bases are TGTGCCAGTAGTATACAGGGTCCCGGAGGGGAGACCCAGTACTTC. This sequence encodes CASSIQGPGGETQYF.

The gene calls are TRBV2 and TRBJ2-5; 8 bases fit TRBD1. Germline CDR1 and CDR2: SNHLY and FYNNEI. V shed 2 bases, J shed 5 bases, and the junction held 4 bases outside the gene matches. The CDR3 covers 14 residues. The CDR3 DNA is TGTGCCAGCAGTGAAACAGGGGGTGGGGAGACCCAGTACTTC. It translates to CASSETGGGETQYF.

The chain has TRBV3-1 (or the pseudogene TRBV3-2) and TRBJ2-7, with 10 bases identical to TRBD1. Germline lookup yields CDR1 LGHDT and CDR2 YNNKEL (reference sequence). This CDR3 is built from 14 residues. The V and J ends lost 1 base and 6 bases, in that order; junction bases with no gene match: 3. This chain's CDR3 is CASSQADRGREQYF. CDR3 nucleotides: TGTGCCAGCAGCCAAGCCGACAGGGGGCGCGAGCAGTACTTC.

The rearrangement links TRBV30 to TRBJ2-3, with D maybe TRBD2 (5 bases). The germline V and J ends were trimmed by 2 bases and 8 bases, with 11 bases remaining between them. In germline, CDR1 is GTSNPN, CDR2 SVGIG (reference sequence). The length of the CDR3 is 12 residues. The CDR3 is CAWSRELGTQYF. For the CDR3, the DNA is TGTGCCTGGAGTCGGGAACTTGGTACGCAGTATTTT. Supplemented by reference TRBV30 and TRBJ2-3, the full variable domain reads SQTIHQWPATLVQPVGSPLSLECTVEGTSNPNLYWYRQAAGRGLQLLFYSVGIGQISSEVPQNLSASRPQDRQFILSSKKLLLSDSGFYLCAWSRELGTQYFGPGTRLTVL.

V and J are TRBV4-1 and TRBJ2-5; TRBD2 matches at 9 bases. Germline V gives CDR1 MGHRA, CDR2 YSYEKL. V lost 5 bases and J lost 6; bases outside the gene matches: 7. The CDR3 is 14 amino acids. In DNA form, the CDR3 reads TGCGCCAGCAGCTTAAGTAGCGGGGGAAAGACCCAGTACTTC. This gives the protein CASSLSSGGKTQYF.